What follows are 25 T cell receptor beta chains derived from one specimen sequenced in a study of blood T cell repertoires in COVID-19. Here immunoSEQ multiplex PCR was the method, and the copy in TCRdb shows in-frame clones only, minus some. Among hundreds of thousands of clones listed, 85% to 90% were seen once. The source material was peripheral blood. The receptors were sampled from a woman between 25 and 40 years old with COVID-19, enrolled during active disease.

This rearrangement joins TRBV7-2 to TRBJ2-3; 7 bases fit TRBD1. In germline, CDR1 is SGHTA, CDR2 FQGNSA. The ends lost 1 base at V and 2 bases at J; junction bases unmatched: 6. The CDR3 has 16 residues. In DNA, the CDR3 is TGTGCCAGCAGCTTAGAGGGGCAGGGGGTCACAGATACGCAGTATTTT. This encodes CASSLEGQGVTDTQYF.

The chain is built from TRBV28 and TRBJ1-2; TRBD1 aligns across 10 bases. The CDR3 is made up of 14 amino acids. Germline-derived CDR1 and CDR2 are MDHEN and SYDVKM. V lost 5 bases, J lost 7 bases, and 7 bases stayed unmatched. In DNA, the CDR3 is TGTGCCAGCAGTCCGGGGACAGGGGCGACTGGCTACACCTTC. Its translation is CASSPGTGATGYTF.

The chain links TRBV7-9 to TRBJ2-5; 8 positions agree with TRBD2. J gave up 5 bases and V 1 base, and 15 bases lay outside the gene matches. CDR3 length equals 18 residues. Germline CDR1 SEHNR, CDR2 FQNEAQ (reference sequence). The CDR3 DNA sequence: TGTGCCAGCAGCTTAGGCGGATTTGGCGGGAGGATGGGGGAGACCCAGTACTTC. It translates to CASSLGGFGGRMGETQYF. The complete variable domain, with remaining parts taken from reference TRBV7-9 and TRBJ2-5, reads DTGVSQNPRHKITKRGQNVTFRCDPISEHNRLYWYRQTLGQGPEFLTYFQNEAQLEKSRLLSDRFSAERPKGSFSTLEIQRTEQGDSAMYLCASSLGGFGGRMGETQYFGPGTRLLVL.

This chain links TRBV24-1 with TRBJ2-1; D not resolved. The germline CDR1 and CDR2 sequences are KGHDR and SFDVKD. The germline V and J ends were trimmed by 5 bases and 3 bases, with 10 bases remaining between them. The CDR3 runs to 14 residues. The CDR3 is CATSGGIRYNEQFF. Written as DNA, the CDR3 is TGTGCCACCAGTGGAGGCATTCGCTACAATGAGCAGTTCTTC.

J is TRBJ1-1 and V is TRBV5-1; the D is unclear. V was pared by 7 bases and J by 4 bases, with 11 bases between. This CDR3 is built from 12 residues. Germline CDR1 is SGHRS and CDR2 is YFSETQ. The CDR3 reads CASGRAGTEAFF. For the CDR3, the DNA is TGCGCCAGCGGGCGGGCGGGCACTGAAGCTTTCTTT. Filled out from reference TRBV5-1 and TRBJ1-1, the complete variable domain reads KAGVTQTPRYLIKTRGQQVTLSCSPISGHRSVSWYQQTPGQGLQFLFEYFSETQRNKGNFPGRFSGRQFSNSRSEMNVSTLELGDSALYLCASGRAGTEAFFGQGTRLTVV.

J is TRBJ2-7 and V is TRBV28; 9 bases fit TRBD1. Germline CDR1 is MDHEN and CDR2 is SYDVKM. J was trimmed by 7 bases and V by 1 base; bases with no gene match: 11. The CDR3 length is 16 residues. CDR3 loop: CASSLSPGQGTREQYF. CDR3 DNA sequence: TGTGCCAGCAGTTTATCCCCGGGACAGGGTACGAGAGAGCAGTACTTC.

This clone was recorded only once. V gene TRBV7-3 combines with J gene TRBJ2-3, with TRBD2 identical over 8 bases. The CDR3 loop spans 14 amino acids. Germline CDR1 SGHTA, CDR2 FQGTGA. V gave up 5 bases and J gave up 4 bases; unmatched junction bases: 5. The CDR3 coding sequence is TGTGCCAGCAGCGAGACTAGCGTCCCAGATACGCAGTATTTT. Translating gives CASSETSVPDTQYF.

This clone has a single count. The gene calls are TRBV4-2 and TRBJ2-2, with TRBD1 identical over 11 bases. The CDR3 totals 17 residues. Trimming took 5 bases from V and 0 from J; bases not matched to a gene: 5. CDR1 is LGHNA and CDR2 is YNFKEQ in the germline V gene. Written as DNA, the CDR3 is TGTGCCAGCAGCGTCCGGGACAGGGGGTCGAACACCGGGGAGCTGTTTTTT. Amino acids: CASSVRDRGSNTGELFF.

The chain recombines TRBV29-1 with TRBJ2-5, with 8 bases fitting TRBD2. J lost 4 bases, V lost 5 bases, and 3 bases had no gene match. The CDR3 loop spans 12 amino acids. Germline V lookup: CDR1 SQVTM, CDR2 ANQGSEA. CDR3 coding DNA: TGCAGCGTTCCAAGCGGGGGAGAGACCCAGTACTTC. Translating it yields CSVPSGGETQYF.

The V and J genes are TRBV19 and TRBJ1-1, with D perhaps TRBD1 (5 bases). Germline CDR1 is LNHDA and CDR2 is SQIVND (reference sequence). This CDR3 contains 14 residues. V was shortened by 2 bases and J by 5 bases, with 12 bases between the two germline ends. CDR3 bases: TGTGCCAGTAGTATATCAGGGATGAGGACTGAAGCTTTCTTT. This codes for CASSISGMRTEAFF.

The J gene is TRBJ2-7, the V gene TRBV7-4; D ambiguous. Germline assignment: CDR1 SGHVT and CDR2 SQSDAQ. This CDR3 is 14 amino acids long. With 1 base removed from V and 12 bases from J, the gap between germline ends came to 19 bases. CDR3: CASSLGSQLITRYF. The DNA of the CDR3 is TGTGCCAGCAGCTTAGGTTCTCAACTAATTACGCGGTACTTC.

This rearrangement joins TRBV28 to TRBJ1-1; 7 bases fit TRBD1. CDR3 size: 14 residues. Germline V gives CDR1 MDHEN, CDR2 SYDVKM. The trim removed 2 bases at V and 5 bases at J, leaving 5 bases unmatched. CDR3 residues: CASSLTGARTEAFF. CDR3 DNA sequence: TGTGCCAGCAGTTTAACAGGGGCGAGGACTGAAGCTTTCTTT.

The V call is TRBV7-2, the J call TRBJ2-7, with 8 bases identical to TRBD1. Germline assignment: CDR1 SGHTA and CDR2 FQGNSA. The CDR3 sequence is 13 residues long. J lost 7 bases, V lost 3 bases, and 5 bases had no gene match. DNA of the CDR3: TGTGCCAGCAGCTTGACAGGGGCTCGAGAGCAGTACTTC. It yields the protein CASSLTGAREQYF.

J is TRBJ1-2 and V is TRBV5-6; a weak D match, TRBD1 (5 bases). The germline V and J ends were trimmed by 3 bases and 1 base, with 16 bases remaining between them. The CDR3 extends over 16 amino acids. Germline CDR1 and CDR2: SGHDT and YYEEEE. Written as DNA, the CDR3 is TGTGCCAGCAGCTCCTCGGAGCAGGGCTATAACTATGGCTACACCTTC. Its translation is CASSSSEQGYNYGYTF.

This chain uses TRBV12-5 with TRBJ2-3; perhaps TRBD2 as D (6 bases). The CDR3 has 19 amino acids. V was trimmed by 0 bases and J by 5 bases, leaving 24 bases between them. Germline V gene sequence: CDR1 LGHNT, CDR2 FRNRAP. The CDR3 DNA follows: TGTGCTAGTGGTTTGGTCCCTGACGGCGGGATTAGGATTAGAGATACGCAGTATTTT. It encodes CASGLVPDGGIRIRDTQYF.

In this sample, this clone turned up once. V usage is TRBV27 and J usage is TRBJ2-3; D is perhaps TRBD1 (6 bases). Trimming pared 4 bases from V and 2 bases from J, leaving 13 bases between. CDR1 MNHEY and CDR2 SMNVEV come from the germline V gene (reference sequence). The CDR3 runs to 15 residues. The CDR3 coding sequence is TGTGCCAGCAGTTACGGGACAACTCACACAGATACGCAGTATTTT. It codes for CASSYGTTHTDTQYF.

This clone was seen a single time. CDR3 residues: CASSLNPSSYNEQFF. In DNA form, the CDR3 reads TGTGCCAGCAGCCTCAACCCGAGCTCCTACAATGAGCAGTTCTTC. The rearrangement uses TRBV6-4 and TRBJ2-1; no clear D gene. Germline V gene sequence: CDR1 MRHNA, CDR2 SNTAGT. CDR3 length: 15 amino acids. V was shortened by 6 bases and J by 0 bases, with 12 bases between the two germline ends.

The J gene is TRBJ2-1, the V gene TRBV11-2, with 7 bases that match TRBD1. Germline CDR1 is SGHAT and CDR2 is FQNNGV. Trimming took 5 bases from V and 5 from J; bases not matched to a gene: 6. This CDR3 is built from 14 residues. The CDR3, as DNA: TGTGCCAGCAGCGCAGGGGGAAGGCACAATGAGCAGTTCTTC. Translating gives CASSAGGRHNEQFF.

The chain carries TRBV5-4 and TRBJ1-1; D gene uncertain. The V gene lost 4 bases and the J gene lost 1 base, with 11 bases spanning the gap. Germline lookup yields CDR1 SGHNT and CDR2 YYREEE (reference sequence). The CDR3 loop spans 14 amino acids. CDR3 nucleotides: TGTGCCAGCAGCAGGAGGAGGGAGAACACTGAAGCTTTCTTT. Amino acid sequence: CASSRRRENTEAFF.

This clone was picked up one time. The chain links TRBV30 to TRBJ2-7; D is undetermined. The ends were cut back, 5 bases at V and 6 bases at J, with 20 bases in the middle. Germline lookup yields CDR1 GTSNPN and CDR2 SVGIG (reference sequence). This CDR3 is built from 14 residues. The CDR3 DNA sequence: TGTGCCTGGGGCAGGCTCTACGACGCCTCCGAGCAGTACTTC. Translation gives CAWGRLYDASEQYF.

The chain uses TRBV28 and TRBJ2-7, with 15 positions matching TRBD2. The CDR3 runs to 18 residues. The germline gives CDR1 MDHEN, CDR2 SYDVKM. V was pared by 6 bases and J by 1 base, with 10 bases of the junction left unmatched. CDR3 in DNA: TGTGCCAGCAGGGACTCAGGACTAGCGGGAGGGAGGTCCTACGAGCAGTACTTC. It encodes CASRDSGLAGGRSYEQYF.

Details on this clone: A junction end diverges from the germline sequence, so it may reflect a read error. The chain carries TRBV7-7 and TRBJ2-1; 9 bases align to TRBD1. This CDR3 is 14 amino acids long. Germline CDR1 is SSHAT and CDR2 is FNYEAQ (reference sequence). CDR3 bases: TGTGCTAGCAGCCCCCGACAGGGGGAAGGTGAGCAGTTCTTC. Translating gives CASSPRQGEGEQFF.

The CDR3 sequence: CASSPGGSSYNEQFF. CDR3 bases: TGTGCCAGCAGCCCTGGGGGCAGCTCCTACAATGAGCAGTTCTTC. V gene TRBV9 combines with J gene TRBJ2-1, with TRBD1 as a possible D gene (6 bases). Germline-derived CDR1 and CDR2 are SGDLS and YYNGEE. The V gene lost 4 bases and the J gene lost 0 bases, with 11 bases spanning the gap. The CDR3 runs 15 residues.

The J gene is TRBJ2-7, the V gene TRBV28; 8 nucleotides match TRBD1. The CDR3 runs to 14 residues. With V trimmed by 6 bases and J by 2 bases, 6 bases remained unmatched. Germline CDR1 and CDR2: MDHEN and SYDVKM. This CDR3 is CASSLPRGPYEQYF. The DNA of the CDR3 is TGTGCCAGCAGCCTCCCCAGGGGGCCCTACGAGCAGTACTTC. The variable domain in full, with the rest retrieved from reference TRBV28 and TRBJ2-7, is DVKVTQSSRYLVKRTGEKVFLECVQDMDHENMFWYRQDPGLGLRLIYFSYDVKMKEKGDIPEGYSVSREKKERFSLILESASTNQTSMYLCASSLPRGPYEQYFGPGTRLTVT.

V gene TRBV7-2 combines with J gene TRBJ1-4, with D possibly matching TRBD1 (5 bases). V lost 6 bases and J 7 bases, leaving 18 bases between the germline ends. The CDR3 consists of 15 residues. Germline V lookup: CDR1 SGHTA, CDR2 FQGNSA. The CDR3 coding sequence is TGTGCCAGCAGTTATTCAGGGATGCATCTTGAAAAACTGTTTTTT. Translating gives CASSYSGMHLEKLFF.